This TCR beta chain comes out of a study of CD8+ T cells in alopecia areata. In the study overall: Treated patients were given 5 to 10 mg oral tofacitinib twice daily.

cDNA prepared by RNA extraction and subsequent reverse transcription served as the template for sequencing. Clones were read by immunoSEQ multiplex PCR, and TCRdb kept only the in-frame ones, dropping some. The sample has 150,000 to 200,000 clones; 60% are singletons. This clone was observed a few times. Treatment specified: oral pan-JAK inhibitor, 5-10 mg twice daily. The clonotype comes from a human donor with alopecia areata. Sequences were derived from CD4+ T cells sorted from blood, sampled at week 24, from a patient treated with tofacitinib.

The CDR3 bases are TGTGCCAGCAGCCTCGGCGGCTTCGACGAGCAGTTCTTC. It translates to CASSLGGFDEQFF. The chain has TRBV14 and TRBJ2-1; D unclear. From germline, CDR1 is SGHDN and CDR2 FVKESK. With 4 bases removed from V and 10 bases from J, the gap between germline ends came to 14 bases. The length of the CDR3 is 13 residues.